These 13 T cell receptor beta chains were sequenced from one sample in a study of blood T cell repertoires in COVID-19. The table came from immunoSEQ multiplex PCR; TCRdb's copy has only in-frame clones and leaves some out. This table holds roughly 100,000 clones, 87% found once. The sample consisted of peripheral blood. The receptors shown here come from a man between 45 and 60 years old with active COVID-19.

The rearrangement links TRBV5-5 to TRBJ2-5, with 12 bases that match TRBD2. CDR1 and CDR2 (germline): SGHKS, YYEKEE (reference sequence). This CDR3 has 16 residues. The trim removed 4 bases at V and 2 bases at J, leaving 6 bases unmatched. CDR3 residues: CASSPPLAGGQETQYF. The DNA for the CDR3 is TGTGCCAGCAGCCCGCCTCTAGCGGGGGGGCAAGAGACCCAGTACTTC.

V and J are TRBV19 and TRBJ2-2; weak D call: TRBD1 (5 bases). CDR3 length equals 13 residues. Germline V lookup: CDR1 LNHDA, CDR2 SQIVND (reference sequence). V was trimmed by 8 bases and J by 4 bases, leaving 11 bases between them. The CDR3 reads CASLSGFTGELFF. In DNA form, the CDR3 reads TGTGCCAGTCTTTCAGGGTTCACCGGGGAGCTGTTTTTT.

V usage is TRBV9 and J usage is TRBJ2-2, with D unresolved. This CDR3 spans 14 amino acids. V was trimmed by 0 bases and J by 3 bases, leaving 6 bases between them. Germline CDR1 SGDLS, CDR2 YYNGEE. The CDR3 loop reads CASSVDLDTGELFF. The CDR3, as DNA: TGTGCCAGCAGCGTAGATCTCGACACCGGGGAGCTGTTTTTT.

Remarks on this clone: A junction end diverges from the germline sequence, so it may reflect a read error. Other nucleotide sequences from this sample produce the same CDR3. This CDR3 is CSAKSGGTHAF. The CDR3 DNA follows: TGCAGCGCTAAAAGCGGTGGGACTCATGCCTTC. V usage is TRBV20-1 and J usage is TRBJ2-7; D perhaps matches TRBD2 (6 bases). Per the germline V gene, CDR1 is DFQATT and CDR2 is SNEGSKA (reference sequence). CDR3 length: 11 residues.

This clone was seen a handful of times. J is TRBJ2-5 and V is TRBV11-2; TRBD2 matches at 9 bases. V was pared by 8 bases and J by 5 bases, with 9 bases of the junction left unmatched. The CDR3 contains 14 residues. Germline V gives CDR1 SGHAT, CDR2 FQNNGV. The CDR3 is CASGNLAGRETQYF. The CDR3 region has the DNA TGTGCCAGCGGAAACCTAGCGGGGAGGGAGACCCAGTACTTC.

The rearrangement uses TRBV20-1 and TRBJ1-1, with D possibly being TRBD1 (5 bases). Per germline, CDR1 DFQATT and CDR2 SNEGSKA (reference sequence). Trimming took 5 bases from V and 3 from J, leaving 7 bases between them. The length of the CDR3 is 11 residues. The CDR3 loop is CSALGDTEAFF. Written as DNA, the CDR3 is TGCAGTGCTCTAGGGGACACTGAAGCTTTCTTT.

The V call is TRBV7-8, the J call TRBJ2-7; 7 bases match TRBD1. The V and J ends lost 7 bases and 2 bases, in that order; junction bases with no gene match: 8. This CDR3 is 14 amino acids long. CDR1 is SGHVS and CDR2 is FQNEAQ in the germline V gene. CDR3 sequence reads: CASTSNRGPYEQYF. CDR3 bases: TGTGCCAGCACCTCTAACAGGGGTCCCTACGAGCAGTACTTC.

The CDR3 loop is CASSQEEASGGSGYEQYF. CDR3 sequence (DNA): TGCGCCAGCAGCCAAGAGGAGGCTAGCGGGGGGTCAGGCTACGAGCAGTACTTC. The chain uses TRBV4-3 and TRBJ2-7, with 11 bases identical to TRBD2. V lost 0 bases and J lost 3; bases outside the gene matches: 10. Germline lookup yields CDR1 LGHNA and CDR2 YSLEER. This CDR3 region has 18 residues.

This clone appeared a few times. V gene TRBV7-9 combines with J gene TRBJ2-2; 7 nucleotides line up with TRBD1. Germline CDR1 is SEHNR and CDR2 is FQNEAQ (reference sequence). Trimming removed 7 bases from V and 6 bases from J; junction bases left unmatched: 11. The CDR3 covers 15 residues. CDR3 DNA: TGTGCCAGCATCCTGGGACAGAGAGCCTCCGGGGAGCTGTTTTTT. Translated, it gives CASILGQRASGELFF.

In this sample, this clone turned up once. This chain joins TRBV18 and TRBJ1-5; maybe TRBD1 (5 bases). The CDR3 spans 17 residues. With 2 bases removed from V and 3 bases from J, the gap between germline ends came to 17 bases. The germline V gene has CDR1 KGHSH and CDR2 LQKENI. The CDR3 DNA follows: TGTGCCAGCTCACCAAAGGGAGGTGGACAAGACAATCAGCCCCAGCATTTT. This translates into CASSPKGGGQDNQPQHF.

The chain is built from TRBV5-1 and TRBJ2-7; tentatively, D is TRBD1 (6 bases). The germline V gene has CDR1 SGHRS and CDR2 YFSETQ. The CDR3 runs 16 residues. V was cut by 4 bases and J by 0 bases, with 17 bases left in between. DNA of the CDR3: TGCGCCAGCAGCCTAAGATCGGGACAAAGCTCCTACGAGCAGTACTTC. Its translation: CASSLRSGQSSYEQYF.

This chain uses TRBV5-1 with TRBJ2-3; 7 bases are a match to TRBD1. Germline lookup yields CDR1 SGHRS and CDR2 YFSETQ. The CDR3 covers 14 residues. V gave up 3 bases and J gave up 10 bases; unmatched junction bases: 11. CDR3 in amino acids: CASSSGTVGPAQYF. The DNA of the CDR3 is TGCGCCAGCAGCTCGGGGACAGTGGGCCCGGCGCAGTATTTT.

The rearrangement joins TRBV7-9 to TRBJ2-7, with a tentative D call TRBD2 (5 bases). Germline CDR1 is SEHNR and CDR2 is FQNEAQ (reference sequence). CDR3 size: 16 residues. Between the trimmed V and J ends, which lost 3 bases and 1 base, there was a span of 16 bases. The CDR3 is CASSFIPGPGSYEQYF. The CDR3 DNA is TGTGCCAGCAGCTTTATCCCGGGCCCGGGGTCCTACGAGCAGTACTTC.